The T cell receptor (beta chain) described here comes from a study of blood T cells in healthy people across ages. A second about 7 to 11 cycle PCR used barcoded and J-beta primers. Each CDR3 protein gets one entry after TCRdb re-called the 5' RACE reads with MiXCR. The table includes 1.5 million to 2 million distinct CDR3 sequences, around 35% detected once. Comments on this clonotype: Antigen: not known.

Notes on the study in general: Older age coincided with a roughly linear decline in TCR beta diversity per million T cells. The CMV status of each donor remained undetermined, and this could have confounded shifts in expanded clonotypes.

With V trimmed by 2 bases and J by 0 bases, 4 bases remained unmatched. This CDR3 spans 16 amino acids. Sequencing used blood. This TCR was sampled from a woman between 25 and 40 years old in good health. The V gene is TRBV12-3 or TRBV12-4, the J gene TRBJ2-3; the match to TRBD2 covers 8 bases. CDR3 DNA: TGTGCCAGCAGTTTATCCGGGACTAGAAGCACAGATACGCAGTATTTT. Translated: CASSLSGTRSTDTQYF.